Presented here are 18 T cell receptor beta chains from one specimen sequenced in a study of T cell repertoires in cytomegalovirus infection (dated by TCRdb to between 2018 and 2021). The intended sense of this specimen's treatment or condition label: in vitro stimulation with specific CMV peptide epitopes to enrich CMV-specific T cells. The antigens for these receptors are not known. TCRdb names Illumina HiSeq 1500 as the instrument used. Using fastp trimming at Q25 and MiXCR clonotype assembly, TCRdb reanalyzed the public sequencing data and kept in-frame beta chains. Entries are consolidated by CDR3 protein sequence, retaining the most common genes and DNA. For this sample the table gives a few hundred thousand distinct CDR3 sequences, of which 30% to 40% were detected only once. Of the sample, around a sixth falls within the top ten clones. The source was cultured PBMCs, collected from culture after CMV antigen stimulation. All receptors derive from a human donor in good health (CMV status not recorded). Some clones in this sample may be carry-over from other donors' samples.

This clonotype was counted a few times. J is TRBJ1-6 and V is TRBV12-3 or TRBV12-4; 11 nucleotides match TRBD1. V shed 8 bases and J 1 base; nucleotides not matched to a gene: 1. The CDR3 totals 15 residues. The CDR3 reads CASGQGASYNSPLHF. The CDR3 nucleotides read TGTGCCAGCGGACAGGGGGCGTCCTATAATTCACCCCTCCACTTT.

The chain combines TRBV6-2 or TRBV6-3 with TRBJ2-3, with 12 bases lining up with TRBD2. V trimming: 2 bases; J trimming: 3 bases; junction bases outside the gene matches: 9. Germline lookup yields CDR1 MNHEY and CDR2 SVGEGT. This CDR3 region has 18 residues. Here the CDR3 reads CASSYLTLGTSGTDTQYF. In DNA, the CDR3 is TGTGCCAGCAGTTACCTTACGCTCGGGACTAGCGGGACAGATACGCAGTATTTT.

This clonotype has more than one count but fewer than ten. V gene TRBV2 combines with J gene TRBJ1-2; D unclear. The V gene lost 5 bases and the J gene lost 0 bases, with 13 bases spanning the gap. CDR3 length: 15 residues. CDR1 and CDR2 from the germline V gene are SNHLY and FYNNEI. CDR3: CASSYLHLANYGYTF. CDR3 DNA sequence: TGTGCCAGCAGTTATCTACACCTCGCTAACTATGGCTACACCTTC.

V and J are TRBV6-8 and TRBJ2-4, with D possibly TRBD2 on 5 matching bases. The V gene lost 7 bases and the J gene lost 0 bases, with 7 bases spanning the gap. The CDR3 length is 13 residues. Germline-derived CDR1 and CDR2 are MNHGY and SAAAGT. The CDR3 DNA is TGTGCCAGCATCGGGGTAGCCAAAAACATTCAGTACTTC. This sequence encodes CASIGVAKNIQYF.

The rearrangement links TRBV5-1 to TRBJ1-3; no firm D call. The CDR3 extends over 15 amino acids. CDR1 is SGHRS and CDR2 is YFSETQ in the germline V gene. Trimming cost V 3 bases and J 4 bases, with 14 bases left between them. The CDR3 here is CASSSGPVFGNTIYF. CDR3 sequence (DNA): TGCGCCAGCAGCTCCGGACCAGTCTTCGGAAACACCATATATTTT.

This clonotype showed up just once. The CDR3 nucleotides are TGCAGTGCTAGCGGGAGGGAAACAGAGACCCAGTACTTC. Encoded protein: CSASGRETETQYF. V usage is TRBV20-1 and J usage is TRBJ2-5; 8 bases align to TRBD2. The junction had 4 bases not matched to a gene; V was cut back by 3 bases and J by 4 bases. Germline-derived CDR1 and CDR2 are DFQATT and SNEGSKA (reference sequence). This CDR3 is 13 amino acids long.

This clonotype came up a few times. The V and J genes are TRBV28 and TRBJ2-2, with 7 bases lining up with TRBD2. Trimming took 4 bases from V and 1 from J; bases not matched to a gene: 9. The CDR3 length is 17 residues. Germline V gene data show CDR1 as MDHEN and CDR2 as SYDVKM. The CDR3 is CASSSRIGLENTGELFF. Written as DNA, the CDR3 is TGTGCCAGCAGTTCCCGAATTGGACTAGAGAACACCGGGGAGCTGTTTTTT.

J is TRBJ2-3 and V is TRBV6-5; the D call may be TRBD1 or TRBD2 (5 bases each). The germline V gene encodes CDR1 MNHEY and CDR2 SVGAGI. The CDR3 spans 18 residues. The germline V and J ends were trimmed by 0 bases and 3 bases, with 19 bases remaining between them. This CDR3 is CASSYSPPGDLRTDTQYF. CDR3 in DNA: TGTGCCAGCAGTTACTCGCCCCCCGGGGACCTCAGGACAGATACGCAGTATTTT.

This clonotype was found many times. This chain joins TRBV7-9 and TRBJ2-1; 9 nucleotides match TRBD2. Per the germline V gene, CDR1 is SEHNR and CDR2 is FQNEAQ (reference sequence). The trim removed 2 bases at V and 8 bases at J, leaving 4 bases unmatched. This CDR3 has 14 amino acids. The CDR3: CASSLSRTSDEQFF. Written as DNA, the CDR3 is TGTGCCAGCAGCTTATCCAGGACTAGCGATGAGCAGTTCTTC.

The count of this clonotype is one. The rearrangement links TRBV29-1 to TRBJ2-7; no clear D. V lost 6 bases and J lost 6, with 18 bases in between. Germline V gene data show CDR1 as SQVTM and CDR2 as ANQGSEA. CDR3 length equals 13 residues. The CDR3: CSVPPLGFSEQYV. Written as DNA, the CDR3 is TGCAGCGTACCCCCCCTGGGATTCTCCGAGCAGTACGTC.

This clonotype was counted only a few times. The J gene is TRBJ1-6, the V gene TRBV7-2; unclear D gene. Trimming took off 5 bases at V and 9 bases at J, with 8 bases between the two ends. The CDR3 contains 12 residues. Per germline, CDR1 SGHTA and CDR2 FQGNSA. CDR3 in amino acids: CASSVTFSPLHF. The CDR3 nucleotides read TGTGCCAGCAGCGTGACATTTTCACCCCTCCACTTT.

This clonotype was detected only a few times. The gene calls are TRBV6-2 or TRBV6-3 and TRBJ1-1; D not certain. Germline V gene data show CDR1 as MNHEY and CDR2 as SVGEGT. Trimming shortened V by 6 bases and J by 6 bases, and 14 bases separated the two germline ends. The CDR3 runs 13 residues. The DNA for the CDR3 is TGTGCCAGCAGCCCCCAAGCCACCCCTGAAGCTTTCTTT. Translated: CASSPQATPEAFF.

This chain joins TRBV7-2 and TRBJ2-5; 11 bases are shared with TRBD2. Germline V lookup: CDR1 SGHTA, CDR2 FQGNSA. Trimming took 2 bases from V and 7 from J; bases not matched to a gene: 15. This CDR3 comprises 18 residues. The CDR3 coding sequence is TGTGCCAGCAGCTTAATTGGTTTAGCGGGAGGGCCGATGGCGACCCAGTACTTC. Encoded protein: CASSLIGLAGGPMATQYF.

The gene calls are TRBV10-3 and TRBJ2-1, with TRBD2 as a possible D gene (6 bases). The CDR3 is 16 residues long. Trimming shortened V by 3 bases and J by 7 bases, and 19 bases separated the two germline ends. Germline V CDR1 and CDR2: ENHRY, SYGVKD. This CDR3 is CAISDGRTAGKNEQFF. CDR3 DNA sequence: TGTGCCATCAGTGACGGTCGAACGGCGGGAAAGAATGAGCAGTTCTTC.

This clonotype was found a few times. The V gene is TRBV15, the J gene TRBJ1-6, with D possibly being TRBD1 (5 bases). From germline, CDR1 is LNHNV and CDR2 YYDKDF (reference sequence). This CDR3 has 16 residues. Deletions cut 1 base from V and 6 bases from J, with 13 bases between. The CDR3, as DNA: TGTGCCACCAGCAGAGGATCAGGGTCGGTTAATTCACCCCTCCACTTT. It specifies CATSRGSGSVNSPLHF.

The chain carries TRBV27 and TRBJ1-2; 9 bases align to TRBD1. This CDR3 spans 13 amino acids. The V segment lost 7 bases and the J segment 8 bases; nucleotides outside the gene matches: 8. CDR1 and CDR2 (germline): MNHEY, SMNVEV (reference sequence). CDR3 residues: CASTTGTGRGYTF. The CDR3 DNA reads as TGTGCCAGCACAACAGGGACAGGGCGCGGCTACACCTTC.

A few counts support this clonotype. J is TRBJ2-3 and V is TRBV6-2 or TRBV6-3; TRBD2 agrees at 13 bases. This CDR3 has 18 amino acids. Trimming cost V 0 bases and J 6 bases; bases outside gene matches: 9. CDR1 MNHEY and CDR2 SVGEGT come from the germline V gene. CDR3 loop: CASSYSRTSGSSGDTQYF. The CDR3 DNA follows: TGTGCCAGCAGTTACTCCCGGACTAGCGGGAGTAGCGGGGATACGCAGTATTTT.

The table lists this clonotype with a few counts. The V call is TRBV19, the J call TRBJ1-1; no clear D gene. Trimming cost V 2 bases and J 2 bases, with 9 bases left between them. Germline V gene data show CDR1 as LNHDA and CDR2 as SQIVND (reference sequence). There are 14 residues in the CDR3. CDR3 sequence: CASSIYVSNTEAFF. CDR3 sequence (DNA): TGTGCCAGTAGTATATATGTGAGTAACACTGAAGCTTTCTTT. Full variable domain (rest looked up from reference TRBV19 and TRBJ1-1): DGGITQSPKYLFRKEGQNVTLSCEQNLNHDAMYWYRQDPGQGLRLIYYSQIVNDFQKGDIAEGYSVSREKKESFPLTVTSAQKNPTAFYLCASSIYVSNTEAFFGQGTRLTVV.